This is a list of T cell receptor beta chains from one sample in a study of CD8 T cells in ankylosing spondylitis. TCRdb re-called the 5' RACE reads with MiXCR, one entry per CDR3 protein. The sample records around 340,000 distinct CDR3 sequences, about 14% being singletons. Material for sequencing was blood, either unsorted or a sorted T cell fraction (not recorded which). These receptors were taken from a male donor with ankylosing spondylitis or in good health (not recorded which). Both conserved end residues are part of each CDR3. Fields, in order: V gene, D gene, J gene, clone size, CDR3 DNA, CDR3 protein. D genes are given only for firm matches. Where a row states a size, it is once, few, many or the class of an expanded clone; other rows omit it.

TRBV3-1	NA	TRBJ2-7	NA	TGTGCCAGCAGCCAGTGGGGCTACGAGCAGTACTTC	CASSQWGYEQYF
TRBV27	NA	TRBJ1-2	NA	TGTGCCAGCAGCCCGACAATGCCGTATGGCTACACCTTC	CASSPTMPYGYTF
TRBV6-5	TRBD1	TRBJ1-4	NA	TGTGCCAGCAGTTACACAGGGGGTGGTGAAAAACTGTTTTTT	CASSYTGGGEKLFF
TRBV19	TRBD1	TRBJ1-1	few	TGTGCCAGTAGTATGACAGGGTCGGAAGCTTTCTTT	CASSMTGSEAFF
TRBV20-1	TRBD2	TRBJ2-5	NA	TGCAGTGCCCAGACGTCGGGGGGAGAGACCCAGTACTTC	CSAQTSGGETQYF
TRBV12-3/TRBV12-4	NA	TRBJ1-3	NA	TGTGCCAGCAGAAGGTCGGGCGACTCTGGAAACACCATATATTTT	CASRRSGDSGNTIYF
TRBV27	NA	TRBJ1-5	many	TGTGCCAGCAGTTTCCGTAGCAATCAGCCCCAGCATTTT	CASSFRSNQPQHF
TRBV12-3/TRBV12-4	NA	TRBJ2-1	few	TGTGCCAGCAGTTTAGAACCTCAGAATGAGCAGTTCTTC	CASSLEPQNEQFF
TRBV12-3/TRBV12-4	NA	TRBJ2-3	NA	TGTGCCAGCAGTTGGGACACCGACACAGATACGCAGTATTTT	CASSWDTDTDTQYF
TRBV10-3	TRBD2	TRBJ2-1	NA	TGTGCCATCACCGTGGGACTAGCGGCCCTCAATGAGCAGTTCTTC	CAITVGLAALNEQFF
TRBV12-3/TRBV12-4	NA	TRBJ1-1	many	TGTGCCAGCAGTTCCCGGGTGCGGACTGAAGCTTTCTTT	CASSSRVRTEAFF
TRBV20-1	TRBD2	TRBJ2-3	NA	TGCAGTGCTAGAGATTTGGCTAGCGGGGCAAGCACAGATACGCAGTATTTT	CSARDLASGASTDTQYF
TRBV6-5	TRBD2	TRBJ2-5	few	TGTGCCAGCAGTTACGTGCCTAGCGGGAACCGGGGGGAGACCCAGTACTTC	CASSYVPSGNRGETQYF
TRBV15	NA	TRBJ2-1	NA	TGTGCCACCAGCTTTAGCGGATCCTACAATGAGCAGTTCTTC	CATSFSGSYNEQFF
TRBV7-9	TRBD1	TRBJ1-6	many	TGTGCCAGCAGCGTCGGGACAGACTATAATTCACCCCTCCACTTT	CASSVGTDYNSPLHF
TRBV5-5	NA	TRBJ2-1	few	TGTGCCAGCAGCTTGGGCCCTACAGGGAGCGCCTACAATGAGCAGTTCTTC	CASSLGPTGSAYNEQFF
TRBV27	TRBD2	TRBJ2-7	few	TGTGCCAGCAGGACTAGCGGGGGCTACGAGCAGTACTTC	CASRTSGGYEQYF
TRBV5-1	NA	TRBJ2-7	NA	TGCGCCAGCAGAATGGACGGGAGCTCGTACGAGCAGTACTTC	CASRMDGSSYEQYF
TRBV12-3/TRBV12-4	NA	TRBJ2-5	medium-sized	TGTGCCAGCACCTCAAGGGGACCGGAAGAGACCCAGTACTTC	CASTSRGPEETQYF
TRBV10-3	NA	TRBJ1-1	few	TGTGCCATCAGGCAGAGAAACACTGAAGCTTTCTTT	CAIRQRNTEAFF
TRBV4-1	NA	TRBJ2-4	few	TGCGCCAGCAGCCCCGGCAGGAGTAGGGAGGCGGCCAAAAACATTCAGTACTTC	CASSPGRSREAAKNIQYF
TRBV12-3/TRBV12-4	NA	TRBJ1-1	few	TGTGCCAGCAGTTCGCTACCTACAGAGAACACTGAAGCTTTCTTT	CASSSLPTENTEAFF
TRBV6-5	NA	TRBJ2-1	few	TGTGCCAGCAGTTTTAGGAAGAGGAATGAGCAGTTCTTC	CASSFRKRNEQFF
TRBV7-6	NA	TRBJ1-5	NA	TGTGCCAGCAGCGCCCTCTACAATCAGCCCCAGCATTTT	CASSALYNQPQHF
TRBV5-1	TRBD2	TRBJ2-3	NA	TGCGCCAGCAGCTTGGATGCGGGGGGATTTAGGAGCACAGATACGCAGTATTTT	CASSLDAGGFRSTDTQYF
TRBV5-1	TRBD1	TRBJ1-1	few	TGCGCCAGCAGCCTACGACAGGGGGAGACTGAAGCTTTCTTT	CASSLRQGETEAFF
TRBV15	NA	TRBJ2-1	NA	TGTGCCACCAGCAGAGACGAGGTGGGGAATGAGCAGTTCTTC	CATSRDEVGNEQFF
TRBV3-1	NA	TRBJ2-7	NA	TGTGCCAGCAGTCACTCCGCCTCTGGACGGTACGAGCAGTACTTC	CASSHSASGRYEQYF